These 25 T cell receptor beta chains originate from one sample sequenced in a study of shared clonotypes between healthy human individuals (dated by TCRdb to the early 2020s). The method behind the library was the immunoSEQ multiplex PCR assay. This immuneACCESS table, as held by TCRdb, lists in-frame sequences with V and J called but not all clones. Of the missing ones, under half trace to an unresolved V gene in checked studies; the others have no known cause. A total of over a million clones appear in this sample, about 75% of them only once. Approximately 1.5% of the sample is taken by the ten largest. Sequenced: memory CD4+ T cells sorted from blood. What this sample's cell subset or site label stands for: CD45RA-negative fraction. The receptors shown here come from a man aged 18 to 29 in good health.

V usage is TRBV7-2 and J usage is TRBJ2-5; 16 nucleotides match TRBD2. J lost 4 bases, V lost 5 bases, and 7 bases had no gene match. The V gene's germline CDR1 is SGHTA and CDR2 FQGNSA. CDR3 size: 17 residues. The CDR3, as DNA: TGTGCCAGCAGCCCGGGGACTAGCGGGGGGGCTGTAGAGACCCAGTACTTC. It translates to CASSPGTSGGAVETQYF.

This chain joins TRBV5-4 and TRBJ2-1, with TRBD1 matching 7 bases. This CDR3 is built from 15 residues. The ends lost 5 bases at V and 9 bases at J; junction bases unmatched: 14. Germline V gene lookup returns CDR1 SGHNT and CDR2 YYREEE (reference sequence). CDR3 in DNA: TGTGCCAGCAGGCCCGGGACAGTTCTCCCAGGTGAGCAGTTCTTC. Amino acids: CASRPGTVLPGEQFF.

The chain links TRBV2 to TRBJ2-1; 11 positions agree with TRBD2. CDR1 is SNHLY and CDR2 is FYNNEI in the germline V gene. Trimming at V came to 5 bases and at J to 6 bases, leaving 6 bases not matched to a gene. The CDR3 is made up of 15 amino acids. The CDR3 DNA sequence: TGTGCCAGCAGTAGACTAGCGGGGAGCCTCAATGAGCAGTTCTTC. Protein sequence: CASSRLAGSLNEQFF.

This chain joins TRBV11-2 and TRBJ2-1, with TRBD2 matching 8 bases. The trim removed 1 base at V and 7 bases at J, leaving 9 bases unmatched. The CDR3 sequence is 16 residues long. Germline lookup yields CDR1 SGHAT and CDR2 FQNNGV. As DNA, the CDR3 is TGTGCCAGCAGCTTAGGGGGTAGCGGGGTTCGGAATGAGCAGTTCTTC. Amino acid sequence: CASSLGGSGVRNEQFF.

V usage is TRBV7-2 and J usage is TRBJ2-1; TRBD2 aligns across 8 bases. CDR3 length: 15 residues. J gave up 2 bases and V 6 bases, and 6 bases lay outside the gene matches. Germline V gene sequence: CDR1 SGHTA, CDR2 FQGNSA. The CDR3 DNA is TGTGCCAGCAGTCGAGCGGGAGAACCCTACAATGAGCAGTTCTTC. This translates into CASSRAGEPYNEQFF.

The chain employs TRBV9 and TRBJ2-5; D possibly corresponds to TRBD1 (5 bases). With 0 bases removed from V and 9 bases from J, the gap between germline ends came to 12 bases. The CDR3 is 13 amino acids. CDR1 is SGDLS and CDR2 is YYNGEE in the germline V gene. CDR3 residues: CASSVGTQGAQYF. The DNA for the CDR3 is TGTGCCAGCAGCGTAGGGACCCAAGGGGCCCAGTACTTC.

In nucleotides, the CDR3 is TGCGCCAGCAGCTTGGCGAGTGGGACAGAGACCCAGTACTTC. This codes for CASSLASGTETQYF. The chain joins TRBV5-1 to TRBJ2-5; D tentatively reads TRBD1 or TRBD2 (5 bases each). From germline, CDR1 is SGHRS and CDR2 YFSETQ. The CDR3 runs to 14 residues. V dropped 0 bases and J dropped 4 bases, with 10 bases sitting between them.

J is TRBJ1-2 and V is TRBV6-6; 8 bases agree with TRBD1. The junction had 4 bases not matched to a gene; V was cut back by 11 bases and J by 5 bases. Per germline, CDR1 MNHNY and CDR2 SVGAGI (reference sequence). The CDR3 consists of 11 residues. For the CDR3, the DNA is TGTGCCGTTCAGGGGGCTTATGGCTACACCTTC. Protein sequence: CAVQGAYGYTF.

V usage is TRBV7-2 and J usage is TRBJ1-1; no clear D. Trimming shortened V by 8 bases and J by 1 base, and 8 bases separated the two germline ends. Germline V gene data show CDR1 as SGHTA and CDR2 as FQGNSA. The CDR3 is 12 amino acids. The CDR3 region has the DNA TGTGCCAGCGGATACGCGAACACTGAAGCTTTCTTT. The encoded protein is CASGYANTEAFF.

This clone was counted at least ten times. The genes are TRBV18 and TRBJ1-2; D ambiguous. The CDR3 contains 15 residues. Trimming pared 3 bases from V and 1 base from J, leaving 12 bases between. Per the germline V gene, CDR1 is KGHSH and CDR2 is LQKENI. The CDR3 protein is CASSPSGMDNYGYTF. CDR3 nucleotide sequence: TGTGCCAGCTCACCGAGCGGGATGGATAACTATGGCTACACCTTC.

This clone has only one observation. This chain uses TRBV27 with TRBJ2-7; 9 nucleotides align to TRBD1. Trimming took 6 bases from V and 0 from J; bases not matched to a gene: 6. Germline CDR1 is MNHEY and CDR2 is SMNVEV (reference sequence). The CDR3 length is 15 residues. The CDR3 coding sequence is TGTGCCAGCAGATGGGGACAGGGCAGCTCCTACGAGCAGTACTTC. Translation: CASRWGQGSSYEQYF.

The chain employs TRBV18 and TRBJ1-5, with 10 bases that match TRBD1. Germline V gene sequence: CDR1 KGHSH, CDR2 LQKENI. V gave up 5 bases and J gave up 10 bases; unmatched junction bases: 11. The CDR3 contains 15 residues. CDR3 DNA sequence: TGTGCCAGCTCATCGGAGACAGGGGGCTTTCGACCCCAGCATTTT. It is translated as CASSSETGGFRPQHF.

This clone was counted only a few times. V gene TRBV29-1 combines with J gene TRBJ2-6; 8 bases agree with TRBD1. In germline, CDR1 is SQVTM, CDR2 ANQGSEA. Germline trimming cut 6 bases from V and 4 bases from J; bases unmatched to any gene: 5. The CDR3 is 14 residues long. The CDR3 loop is CSVDRGSGANVLTF. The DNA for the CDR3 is TGCAGCGTCGACAGGGGATCCGGGGCCAACGTCCTGACTTTC.

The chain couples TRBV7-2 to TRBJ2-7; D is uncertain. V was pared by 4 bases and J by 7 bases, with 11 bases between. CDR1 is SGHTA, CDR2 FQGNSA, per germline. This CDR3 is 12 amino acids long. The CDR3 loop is CASSSAFREQYF. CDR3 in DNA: TGTGCCAGCAGCTCAGCGTTTCGTGAGCAGTACTTC.

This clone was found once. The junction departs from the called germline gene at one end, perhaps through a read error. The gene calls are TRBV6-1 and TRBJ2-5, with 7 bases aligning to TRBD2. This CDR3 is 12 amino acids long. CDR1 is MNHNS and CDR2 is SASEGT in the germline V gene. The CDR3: CASSEPFSRGDF. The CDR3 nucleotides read TGTGCCAGCAGTGAGCCCTTTAGTCGGGGGGACTTC.

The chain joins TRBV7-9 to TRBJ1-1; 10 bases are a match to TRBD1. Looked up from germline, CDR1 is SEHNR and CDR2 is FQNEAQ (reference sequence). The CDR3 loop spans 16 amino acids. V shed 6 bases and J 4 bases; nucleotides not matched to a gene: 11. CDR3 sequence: CASRPTGGMGGTEAFF. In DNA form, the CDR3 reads TGTGCCAGCAGACCGACAGGGGGCATGGGAGGCACTGAAGCTTTCTTT.

The DNA for the CDR3 is TGTGCCTGGAGCGCAGGGGGCACGGCTAATGAAAAACTGTTTTTT. This translates into CAWSAGGTANEKLFF. V is TRBV30 and J is TRBJ1-4; TRBD1 aligns across 8 bases. Germline V gives CDR1 GTSNPN, CDR2 SVGIG (reference sequence). The CDR3 contains 15 residues. J was trimmed by 3 bases and V by 3 bases; bases with no gene match: 6.

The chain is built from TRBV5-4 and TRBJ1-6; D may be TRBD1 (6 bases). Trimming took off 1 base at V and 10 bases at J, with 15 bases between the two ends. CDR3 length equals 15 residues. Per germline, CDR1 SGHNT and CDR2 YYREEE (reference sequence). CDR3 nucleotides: TGTGCCAGCAGCTTGTCGTCGGGGGCTGGGTCACCCCTCCACTTT. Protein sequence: CASSLSSGAGSPLHF.

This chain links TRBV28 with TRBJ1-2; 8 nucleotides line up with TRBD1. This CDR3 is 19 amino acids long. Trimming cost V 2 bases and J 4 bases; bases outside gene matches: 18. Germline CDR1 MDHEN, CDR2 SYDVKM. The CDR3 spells CASSLRRRKPQGAGYGYTF. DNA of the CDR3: TGTGCCAGCAGTTTACGCCGTAGAAAACCCCAGGGGGCCGGCTATGGCTACACCTTC.

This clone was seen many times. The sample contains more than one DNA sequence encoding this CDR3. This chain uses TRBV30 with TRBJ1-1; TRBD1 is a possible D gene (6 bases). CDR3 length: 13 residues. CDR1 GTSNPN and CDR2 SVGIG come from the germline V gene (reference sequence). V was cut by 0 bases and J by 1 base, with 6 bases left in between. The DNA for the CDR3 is TGTGCCTGGAGTGTAGGGGGGAACACTGAAGCTTTCTTT. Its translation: CAWSVGGNTEAFF.

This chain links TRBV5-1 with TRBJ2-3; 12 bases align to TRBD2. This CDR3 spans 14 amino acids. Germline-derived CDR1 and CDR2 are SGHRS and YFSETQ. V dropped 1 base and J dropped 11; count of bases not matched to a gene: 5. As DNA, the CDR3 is TGCGCCAGCAGCTTGAGCACTAGCGGGAGGCAGCAGTATTTT. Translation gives CASSLSTSGRQQYF.

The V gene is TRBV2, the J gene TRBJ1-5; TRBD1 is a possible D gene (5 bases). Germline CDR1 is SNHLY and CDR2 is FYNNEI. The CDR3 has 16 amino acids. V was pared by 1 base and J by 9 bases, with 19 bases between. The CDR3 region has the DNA TGTGCCAGCAGTGAAGGTTGGCAGGGACTAAACCGGCCCCAGCATTTT. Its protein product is CASSEGWQGLNRPQHF.

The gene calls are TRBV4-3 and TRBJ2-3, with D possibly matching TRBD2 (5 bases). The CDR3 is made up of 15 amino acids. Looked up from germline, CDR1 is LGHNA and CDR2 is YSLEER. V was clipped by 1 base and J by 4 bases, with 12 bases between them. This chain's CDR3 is CASSQAHGGPDTQYF. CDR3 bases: TGCGCCAGCAGCCAAGCCCACGGAGGCCCAGATACGCAGTATTTT.

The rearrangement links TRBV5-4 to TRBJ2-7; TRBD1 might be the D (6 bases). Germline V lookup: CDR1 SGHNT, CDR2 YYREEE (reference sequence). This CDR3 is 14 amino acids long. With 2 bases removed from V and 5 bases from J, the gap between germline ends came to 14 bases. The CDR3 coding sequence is TGTGCCAGCAGCTTTTTGGGGGCGGGCGACGAGCAGTACTTC. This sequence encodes CASSFLGAGDEQYF.

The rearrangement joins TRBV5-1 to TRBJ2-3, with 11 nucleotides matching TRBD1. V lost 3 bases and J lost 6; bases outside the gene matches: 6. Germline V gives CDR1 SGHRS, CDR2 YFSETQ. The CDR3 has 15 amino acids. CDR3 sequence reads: CASSSRTGGIDTQYF. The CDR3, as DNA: TGCGCCAGCAGCTCGAGGACAGGGGGCATCGATACGCAGTATTTT.